The 25 T cell receptor beta chains presented below share a single source sample, sequenced in a study of blood T cell repertoires in COVID-19. Method: immunoSEQ multiplex PCR; TCRdb's copy keeps in-frame clones and lacks some. In the table there are 35,000 to 40,000 clones, around nine tenths of which are singletons. Sequencing was done on a sample of peripheral blood. These receptors were collected from a man in his sixties with active COVID-19.

This clone turned up a few times. The chain has TRBV9 and TRBJ2-7; 9 bases map to TRBD2. Per germline, CDR1 SGDLS and CDR2 YYNGEE. This CDR3 is 14 amino acids long. The trim removed 3 bases at V and 4 bases at J, leaving 5 bases unmatched. The CDR3 is CASSATSGLYEQYF. In DNA, the CDR3 is TGTGCCAGCAGCGCGACTAGCGGCTTATACGAGCAGTACTTC.

The rearrangement uses TRBV6-5 and TRBJ1-4; 7 bases agree with TRBD1. V trimming: 2 bases; J trimming: 3 bases; junction bases outside the gene matches: 6. The germline CDR1 and CDR2 sequences are MNHEY and SVGAGI. This CDR3 region has 16 residues. The CDR3 loop reads CASSYQQGSANEKLFF. CDR3 DNA: TGTGCCAGCAGTTACCAACAGGGGTCCGCTAATGAAAAACTGTTTTTT.

Only one count was recorded for this clone. For the CDR3, the DNA is TGTGCCAGCAGACCCAGGGTGTTCGGAAACACCATATATTTT. As protein: CASRPRVFGNTIYF. The chain is built from TRBV6-5 and TRBJ1-3; tentatively, D is TRBD1 (5 bases). V gave up 6 bases and J gave up 4 bases, with 13 bases separating them. The germline gives CDR1 MNHEY, CDR2 SVGAGI. This CDR3 comprises 14 residues.

The J gene is TRBJ1-3, the V gene TRBV7-2; TRBD1 matches at 7 bases. Losses at the gene ends were 5 bases for V and 2 bases for J; bases not matched to a gene: 9. CDR3 length equals 16 residues. The germline V gene encodes CDR1 SGHTA and CDR2 FQGNSA. The CDR3 region is CASSLPGGTTGNTIYF. Here the CDR3 DNA reads TGTGCCAGCAGCCTACCAGGGGGAACTACTGGAAACACCATATATTTT.

The chain has TRBV7-8 and TRBJ1-1, with D possibly TRBD1 on 5 matching bases. The CDR3 has 13 amino acids. Germline-derived CDR1 and CDR2 are SGHVS and FQNEAQ. The germline V and J ends were trimmed by 5 bases and 11 bases, with 18 bases remaining between them. CDR3 amino acids: CASSPRGGGAAFF. CDR3 nucleotide sequence: TGTGCCAGCAGCCCACGCGGGGGAGGGGCGGCTTTCTTT.

The rearrangement links TRBV6-6 to TRBJ1-4, with D unresolved. V was cut by 7 bases and J by 2 bases, with 11 bases left in between. Germline V gene data show CDR1 as MNHNY and CDR2 as SVGAGI (reference sequence). The CDR3 is 14 residues long. The CDR3 is CASKRLGTNEKLFF. In DNA form, the CDR3 reads TGTGCCAGCAAGAGACTCGGCACTAATGAAAAACTGTTTTTT.

The chain combines TRBV28 with TRBJ2-4; 7 bases match TRBD1. The V and J ends lost 6 bases and 0 bases, in that order; junction bases with no gene match: 17. This CDR3 has 19 residues. Germline values: CDR1 MDHEN, CDR2 SYDVKM. CDR3 protein: CASSPAEFGDSRAKNIQYF. CDR3 DNA sequence: TGTGCCAGCAGCCCCGCGGAATTCGGGGACAGCCGAGCCAAAAACATTCAGTACTTC. Together with reference TRBV28 and TRBJ2-4, the CDR3 gives the full variable domain: DVKVTQSSRYLVKRTGEKVFLECVQDMDHENMFWYRQDPGLGLRLIYFSYDVKMKEKGDIPEGYSVSREKKERFSLILESASTNQTSMYLCASSPAEFGDSRAKNIQYFGAGTRLSVL.

The chain recombines TRBV3-1 (or the pseudogene TRBV3-2) with TRBJ2-2; 7 bases agree with TRBD2. The CDR3 extends over 16 amino acids. Trimming took 5 bases from V and 1 from J; bases not matched to a gene: 7. The germline gives CDR1 LGHDT, CDR2 YNNKEL (reference sequence). The CDR3 nucleotides read TGTGCCAGCAGCGAGGGAGCTAGCGGGAACACCGGGGAGCTGTTTTTT. It yields the protein CASSEGASGNTGELFF.

In this sample, this clone turned up a few times. This chain links TRBV3-1 (or the pseudogene TRBV3-2) with TRBJ1-1; 7 bases are a match to TRBD1. This CDR3 comprises 12 residues. Germline CDR1 and CDR2: LGHDT and YNNKEL (reference sequence). J was trimmed by 3 bases and V by 8 bases; bases with no gene match: 3. This CDR3 is CASSTGDTEAFF. The CDR3 nucleotides are TGTGCCAGCTCAACAGGGGACACTGAAGCTTTCTTT.

V and J are TRBV9 and TRBJ2-2, with D possibly matching TRBD2 (5 bases). Looked up from germline, CDR1 is SGDLS and CDR2 is YYNGEE. V was cut by 2 bases and J by 1 base, with 9 bases left in between. This CDR3 comprises 15 residues. The CDR3: CASSVAGENTGELFF. CDR3 sequence (DNA): TGTGCCAGCAGCGTCGCCGGGGAGAACACCGGGGAGCTGTTTTTT.

The chain carries TRBV9 and TRBJ2-3, with D maybe TRBD2 (6 bases). Germline loops: CDR1 SGDLS, CDR2 YYNGEE. The V end was cut by 0 bases, the J end by 2 bases, with 10 bases between. The CDR3 extends over 15 amino acids. CDR3 bases: TGTGCCAGCAGCGTAGCTGGGACTCACACAGATACGCAGTATTTT. Translated: CASSVAGTHTDTQYF. The full variable domain, with the rest looked up from reference TRBV9 and TRBJ2-3, is DSGVTQTPKHLITATGQRVTLRCSPRSGDLSVYWYQQSLDQGLQFLIQYYNGEERAKGNILERFSAQQFPDLHSELNLSSLELGDSALYFCASSVAGTHTDTQYFGPGTRLTVL.

The chain employs TRBV6-5 and TRBJ2-5; 9 nucleotides align to TRBD2. Germline CDR1 is MNHEY and CDR2 is SVGAGI. Germline trimming cut 5 bases from V and 5 bases from J; bases unmatched to any gene: 6. CDR3 length equals 14 residues. Written as DNA, the CDR3 is TGTGCCAGCAGTCGACTAGCGGAGGGGGAGACCCAGTACTTC. It codes for CASSRLAEGETQYF.

This clone has a handful of counts. The chain has TRBV5-1 and TRBJ2-3, with 7 bases fitting TRBD2. The germline CDR1 and CDR2 sequences are SGHRS and YFSETQ. This CDR3 contains 15 residues. Trimming removed 2 bases from V and 5 bases from J; junction bases left unmatched: 8. CDR3 region: CASSLRAGRGDTQYF. Written as DNA, the CDR3 is TGCGCCAGCAGCTTAAGAGCGGGAAGGGGAGATACGCAGTATTTT.

This rearrangement joins TRBV5-1 to TRBJ2-1; 7 bases line up with TRBD2. V shed 2 bases, J shed 12 bases, and the junction held 2 bases outside the gene matches. The CDR3 length is 11 residues. Germline CDR1 reads SGHRS; CDR2 reads YFSETQ. CDR3 region: CASSLSSGQFF. The CDR3 DNA is TGCGCCAGCAGCTTATCTAGCGGGCAGTTCTTC.

The chain employs TRBV12-3 or TRBV12-4 and TRBJ1-2; D remains unclear. The CDR3 length is 13 residues. The ends were cut back, 3 bases at V and 5 bases at J, with 10 bases in the middle. CDR3 residues: CASSLGGRYGYTF. CDR3 bases: TGTGCCAGCAGTTTGGGAGGGAGGTATGGCTACACCTTC.

This clone was seen a single time. The chain joins TRBV2 to TRBJ2-3; D might be TRBD2 (5 bases). Germline V gene sequence: CDR1 SNHLY, CDR2 FYNNEI. The CDR3 covers 14 residues. Trimming removed 6 bases at V and 8 bases at J, with 18 bases between. The DNA for the CDR3 is TGTGCCAGCAGCCCGACGGCGGGTCCGTTTACGCAGTATTTT. Translating gives CASSPTAGPFTQYF.

V gene TRBV7-2 combines with J gene TRBJ2-2, with D possibly matching TRBD1 (5 bases). CDR1 and CDR2 from the germline V gene are SGHTA and FQGNSA. Trimming took off 2 bases at V and 5 bases at J, with 9 bases between the two ends. The CDR3 covers 14 residues. CDR3 nucleotide sequence: TGTGCCAGCAGCTTAAACAGGCTAACCGGGGAGCTGTTTTTT. Amino acid sequence: CASSLNRLTGELFF.

The chain uses TRBV5-1 and TRBJ2-7; D perhaps matches TRBD2 (5 bases). CDR3 length: 12 residues. CDR1 is SGHRS, CDR2 YFSETQ, per germline. V was cut by 5 bases and J by 3 bases, with 9 bases left in between. The CDR3 sequence is CASSSGNYEQYF. As DNA, the CDR3 is TGCGCCAGCAGTTCGGGAAACTACGAGCAGTACTTC. The full variable domain, in which reference TRBV5-1 and TRBJ2-7 provide the parts outside the CDR3, is KAGVTQTPRYLIKTRGQQVTLSCSPISGHRSVSWYQQTPGQGLQFLFEYFSETQRNKGNFPGRFSGRQFSNSRSEMNVSTLELGDSALYLCASSSGNYEQYFGPGTRLTVT.

J is TRBJ2-3 and V is TRBV5-1; D may be TRBD2 (6 bases). The CDR3 has 16 amino acids. Germline CDR1 is SGHRS and CDR2 is YFSETQ. Trimming shortened V by 2 bases and J by 2 bases, and 15 bases separated the two germline ends. The CDR3 coding sequence is TGCGCCAGCAGCTTATATGTCGGGAGCCCCACAGATACGCAGTATTTT. It yields the protein CASSLYVGSPTDTQYF. Full variable domain (rest looked up from reference TRBV5-1 and TRBJ2-3): KAGVTQTPRYLIKTRGQQVTLSCSPISGHRSVSWYQQTPGQGLQFLFEYFSETQRNKGNFPGRFSGRQFSNSRSEMNVSTLELGDSALYLCASSLYVGSPTDTQYFGPGTRLTVL.

J is TRBJ1-1 and V is TRBV19, with D unresolved. V was shortened by 5 bases and J by 1 base, with 11 bases between the two germline ends. CDR1 is LNHDA and CDR2 is SQIVND in the germline V gene (reference sequence). This CDR3 contains 14 residues. The chain's CDR3 is CASSRLPGNTEAFF. The DNA of the CDR3 is TGTGCCAGTAGTCGACTACCGGGGAACACTGAAGCTTTCTTT. The full variable domain, in which reference TRBV19 and TRBJ1-1 provide the parts outside the CDR3, is DGGITQSPKYLFRKEGQNVTLSCEQNLNHDAMYWYRQDPGQGLRLIYYSQIVNDFQKGDIAEGYSVSREKKESFPLTVTSAQKNPTAFYLCASSRLPGNTEAFFGQGTRLTVV.

This clone was counted a single time. This chain uses TRBV6-6 with TRBJ2-5, with 8 bases fitting TRBD1. The germline V gene has CDR1 MNHNY and CDR2 SVGAGI (reference sequence). The CDR3 is 14 amino acids. With V trimmed by 2 bases and J by 5 bases, 4 bases remained unmatched. Written as DNA, the CDR3 is TGTGCCAGCAGTTACCGACAGGGGTACGAGACCCAGTACTTC. Amino acids: CASSYRQGYETQYF.

Written as DNA, the CDR3 is TGTGCCAGCAGTTACAGGAGGGCCGGGGAGCTGTTTTTT. Translated, it gives CASSYRRAGELFF. This chain uses TRBV6-2 or TRBV6-3 with TRBJ2-2; D perhaps matches TRBD2 (6 bases). The CDR3 covers 13 residues. Per germline, CDR1 MNHEY and CDR2 SVGEGT. V was shortened by 2 bases and J by 6 bases, with 7 bases between the two germline ends.

This sequence joins TRBV5-1 and TRBJ2-2; D is perhaps TRBD1 (6 bases). V was trimmed by 1 base and J by 1 base, leaving 8 bases between them. The CDR3 runs 15 residues. Germline V CDR1 and CDR2: SGHRS, YFSETQ. Here the CDR3 DNA reads TGCGCCAGCAGCTTGAAGGGGGAGAACACCGGGGAGCTGTTTTTT. Amino acid sequence: CASSLKGENTGELFF.

Here the CDR3 reads CASRTWAGVSTDTQYF. The CDR3 DNA follows: TGTGCCAGCAGGACCTGGGCGGGCGTTAGCACAGATACGCAGTATTTT. The chain is built from TRBV2 and TRBJ2-3, with D maybe TRBD2 (5 bases). Trimming shortened V by 6 bases and J by 0 bases, and 16 bases separated the two germline ends. The V gene's germline CDR1 is SNHLY and CDR2 FYNNEI. This CDR3 comprises 16 residues.

In its sample, this clone was seen once. The J gene is TRBJ1-5, the V gene TRBV5-6, with D hard to call. This CDR3 is built from 13 residues. The V and J ends lost 2 bases and 6 bases respectively, with 9 bases between them. The germline gives CDR1 SGHDT, CDR2 YYEEEE. CDR3 in amino acids: CASSFGRAQPQHF. CDR3 nucleotides: TGTGCCAGCAGCTTCGGGCGGGCTCAGCCCCAGCATTTT. Looking up the rest from reference TRBV5-6 and TRBJ1-5 gives the full variable domain: DAGVTQSPTHLIKTRGQQVTLRCSPKSGHDTVSWYQQALGQGPQFIFQYYEEEERQRGNFPDRFSGHQFPNYSSELNVNALLLGDSALYLCASSFGRAQPQHFGDGTRLSIL.